These 31 T cell receptor beta chains originate from one sample sequenced in a study of blood T cell repertoires in COVID-19 (dated by TCRdb to the early 2020s). The library was obtained by the immunoSEQ multiplex PCR assay. As stored in TCRdb, this immuneACCESS dataset retains in-frame rearrangements with V and J assigned. A fraction of the clones does not appear; measured against another copy, unresolved V genes explain less than half of the discrepancy, and the remainder lacks a known reason. The sample data list 120,000 or so clones, and just under 80% of these were observed just once. Roughly 16% of the sample is taken by the ten largest. Sequencing was carried out using peripheral blood. The receptors come from a man aged 60-69 years with active or convalescent COVID-19.

CDR3 DNA sequence: TGTGCCAGTAGTATCTCCCGGTACACAGATACGCAGTATTTT. Amino acid sequence: CASSISRYTDTQYF. The V call is TRBV19, the J call TRBJ2-3; D unresolved. The germline gives CDR1 LNHDA, CDR2 SQIVND (reference sequence). The CDR3 sequence is 14 residues long. Between the trimmed V and J ends, which lost 3 bases and 2 bases, there was a span of 9 bases. Full variable domain (remainder filled in from reference TRBV19 and TRBJ2-3): DGGITQSPKYLFRKEGQNVTLSCEQNLNHDAMYWYRQDPGQGLRLIYYSQIVNDFQKGDIAEGYSVSREKKESFPLTVTSAQKNPTAFYLCASSISRYTDTQYFGPGTRLTVL.

This rearrangement joins TRBV10-3 to TRBJ2-1; the match to TRBD1 covers 9 bases. Germline trimming cut 3 bases from V and 4 bases from J; bases unmatched to any gene: 10. This CDR3 is built from 17 residues. Germline-derived CDR1 and CDR2 are ENHRY and SYGVKD. The CDR3 nucleotides read TGTGCCATCAGTGACGTTAGGGGAGACAGGGGGTACAATGAGCAGTTCTTC. Translating gives CAISDVRGDRGYNEQFF.

The chain is built from TRBV7-2 and TRBJ2-3; D gene unclear. CDR3 length: 13 amino acids. Germline V lookup: CDR1 SGHTA, CDR2 FQGNSA. V lost 4 bases and J 6 bases, leaving 11 bases between the germline ends. The CDR3 reads CASSSRGGDTQYF. The DNA for the CDR3 is TGTGCCAGCAGCTCCCGCGGTGGCGATACGCAGTATTTT.

This chain links TRBV25-1 with TRBJ1-1; D call uncertain. Trimming stripped 6 bases from V and 0 bases from J, with 14 bases between. The V gene's germline CDR1 is MGHDK and CDR2 SYGVNS. The CDR3 runs to 15 residues. The CDR3 spells CASSRTHRVNTEAFF. CDR3 nucleotides: TGTGCCAGCAGCCGAACCCATCGGGTGAACACTGAAGCTTTCTTT. Using reference TRBV25-1 and TRBJ1-1 for the parts outside the CDR3, the full variable domain is EADIYQTPRYLVIGTGKKITLECSQTMGHDKMYWYQQDPGMELHLIHYSYGVNSTEKGDLSSESTVSRIRTEHFPLTLESARPSHTSQYLCASSRTHRVNTEAFFGQGTRLTVV.

This chain uses TRBV5-1 with TRBJ2-7; 9 bases align to TRBD2. The V gene's germline CDR1 is SGHRS and CDR2 YFSETQ. The CDR3 contains 14 residues. The V gene end was trimmed by 3 bases and the J gene end by 5 bases; junction bases not matched to a gene: 6. The CDR3: CASSSVAGANEQYF. The CDR3 DNA reads as TGCGCCAGCAGCTCCGTAGCGGGAGCGAACGAGCAGTACTTC.

This chain links TRBV6-5 with TRBJ2-3, with D possibly matching TRBD2 (5 bases). With 7 bases removed from V and 3 bases from J, the gap between germline ends came to 14 bases. CDR1 and CDR2 (germline): MNHEY, SVGAGI. This CDR3 has 14 amino acids. The CDR3 coding sequence is TGTGCCAGCACCGACCCGTCGGGAACAGATACGCAGTATTTT. Amino acid sequence: CASTDPSGTDTQYF.

The chain uses TRBV28 and TRBJ1-5; the D gene is possibly TRBD1 (5 bases). V dropped 6 bases and J dropped 2 bases, with 14 bases sitting between them. Per the germline V gene, CDR1 is MDHEN and CDR2 is SYDVKM. This CDR3 comprises 15 residues. In nucleotides, the CDR3 is TGTGCCAGCAGCGTGGGGGGGAATGGCAATCAGCCCCAGCATTTT. Its protein product is CASSVGGNGNQPQHF.

The genes are TRBV11-3 and TRBJ2-5, with TRBD1 identical over 7 bases. J was trimmed by 5 bases and V by 5 bases; bases with no gene match: 11. This CDR3 spans 15 amino acids. Germline V gene lookup returns CDR1 SGHNT and CDR2 YENEEA. CDR3 sequence reads: CASSPGRGRGETQYF. As DNA, the CDR3 is TGTGCCAGCAGCCCTGGCAGGGGGAGAGGGGAGACCCAGTACTTC.

J is TRBJ2-1 and V is TRBV4-3; 8 bases match TRBD1. J gave up 6 bases and V 4 bases, and 11 bases lay outside the gene matches. Germline V CDR1 and CDR2: LGHNA, YSLEER. The CDR3 contains 16 residues. CDR3 amino acids: CASSLNPQGAFNEQFF. CDR3 nucleotide sequence: TGCGCCAGCAGCCTAAACCCTCAGGGGGCGTTCAATGAGCAGTTCTTC.

The chain joins TRBV28 to TRBJ2-7; 9 bases are shared with TRBD2. This CDR3 is 14 amino acids long. The V gene end was trimmed by 6 bases and the J gene end by 2 bases; junction bases not matched to a gene: 5. Per the germline V gene, CDR1 is MDHEN and CDR2 is SYDVKM. CDR3 amino acids: CASRSSGKTYEQYF. The CDR3 bases are TGTGCCAGCAGGTCTAGCGGGAAGACCTACGAGCAGTACTTC.

With respect to this clone: This specimen includes other DNA sequences encoding the same CDR3. This sequence joins TRBV7-2 and TRBJ2-3, with D possibly being TRBD2 (5 bases). Trimming removed 5 bases from V and 6 bases from J, with 9 bases in between. This CDR3 is 12 amino acids long. CDR1 SGHTA and CDR2 FQGNSA come from the germline V gene. This chain's CDR3 is CASSPGGDTQYF. The CDR3 DNA is TGTGCCAGCAGCCCAGGAGGTGATACGCAGTATTTT. Full variable domain (rest looked up from reference TRBV7-2 and TRBJ2-3): GAGVSQSPSNKVTEKGKDVELRCDPISGHTALYWYRQSLGQGLEFLIYFQGNSAPDKSGLPSDRFSAERTGGSVSTLTIQRTQQEDSAVYLCASSPGGDTQYFGPGTRLTVL.

Comment on this clone: Other DNA sequences in the sample encode the same CDR3. The chain couples TRBV15 to TRBJ2-7; 8 positions agree with TRBD2. The CDR3 runs 14 residues. CDR1 is LNHNV and CDR2 is YYDKDF in the germline V gene (reference sequence). The V and J ends lost 3 bases and 1 base, in that order; junction bases with no gene match: 2. CDR3: CATSRSGSSYEQYF. The CDR3 bases are TGTGCCACCAGCAGGAGCGGGAGTTCCTACGAGCAGTACTTC.

V gene TRBV7-2 combines with J gene TRBJ1-2; 10 nucleotides line up with TRBD1. Germline lookup yields CDR1 SGHTA and CDR2 FQGNSA. The CDR3 is 14 residues long. Unmatched junction bases numbered 5, after V lost 5 bases and J lost 5 bases. As DNA, the CDR3 is TGTGCCAGCAGCCAGGACAGGGGGAATTATGGCTACACCTTC. It yields the protein CASSQDRGNYGYTF.

This clone was counted once. The chain recombines TRBV27 with TRBJ2-7; 9 positions agree with TRBD2. Trimming cost V 4 bases and J 2 bases; bases outside gene matches: 15. The CDR3 totals 18 residues. Germline loops: CDR1 MNHEY, CDR2 SMNVEV (reference sequence). The CDR3 DNA reads TGTGCCAGCAGTTCCCACAGGGTCGCGGGAGGGCCACCCTACGAGCAGTACTTC. As protein: CASSSHRVAGGPPYEQYF.

This clone was seen a handful of times. This chain links TRBV11-2 with TRBJ2-1; TRBD2 is a possible D gene (6 bases). Germline assignment: CDR1 SGHAT and CDR2 FQNNGV. The V end lost 6 bases, the J end lost 6 bases, and 9 bases lay between the germline ends. This CDR3 has 12 amino acids. CDR3: CASRLLANEQFF. CDR3 nucleotides: TGTGCCAGCAGGTTACTAGCCAATGAGCAGTTCTTC.

The gene calls are TRBV6-5 and TRBJ1-2, with 7 bases aligning to TRBD1. After removal of 0 bases from V and 2 bases from J, the junction contained 0 bases not matched to a gene. Germline V gene sequence: CDR1 MNHEY, CDR2 SVGAGI. The CDR3 spans 14 residues. CDR3 loop: CASSYSQGNYGYTF. Written as DNA, the CDR3 is TGTGCCAGCAGTTACTCACAGGGGAACTATGGCTACACCTTC.

The chain links TRBV30 to TRBJ1-1; D ambiguous. V dropped 1 base and J dropped 6 bases, with 6 bases sitting between them. The germline CDR1 and CDR2 sequences are GTSNPN and SVGIG (reference sequence). The CDR3 has 11 residues. The chain's CDR3 is CAWSELSEAFF. The CDR3 DNA reads as TGTGCCTGGAGTGAGCTATCTGAAGCTTTCTTT.

The rearrangement joins TRBV6-6 to TRBJ2-2; 8 bases fit TRBD1. V shed 5 bases, J shed 1 base, and the junction held 9 bases outside the gene matches. CDR1 is MNHNY, CDR2 SVGAGI, per germline (reference sequence). There are 17 residues in the CDR3. This CDR3 is CASSQSSGTGNTGELFF. In nucleotides, the CDR3 is TGTGCCAGCAGTCAATCCTCCGGGACAGGGAACACCGGGGAGCTGTTTTTT.

The chain combines TRBV11-3 with TRBJ2-2; 8 bases fit TRBD1. V lost 1 base and J lost 1; bases outside the gene matches: 2. Germline V lookup: CDR1 SGHNT, CDR2 YENEEA. This CDR3 comprises 16 residues. CDR3 in amino acids: CASSLAGTGNTGELFF. For the CDR3, the DNA is TGTGCCAGCAGCTTAGCAGGGACAGGGAACACCGGGGAGCTGTTTTTT.

This rearrangement joins TRBV15 to TRBJ1-2; possible D gene TRBD1, 6 bases. CDR1 and CDR2 from the germline V gene are LNHNV and YYDKDF (reference sequence). V was pared by 0 bases and J by 6 bases, with 8 bases between. The CDR3 spans 13 residues. CDR3 sequence: CATSRDRQDGYTF. The CDR3 region has the DNA TGTGCCACCAGCAGAGACAGACAGGATGGCTACACCTTC.

This chain links TRBV29-1 with TRBJ1-5, with D perhaps TRBD1 (5 bases). There are 13 residues in the CDR3. The V gene's germline CDR1 is SQVTM and CDR2 ANQGSEA. V was cut by 2 bases and J by 9 bases, with 14 bases left in between. CDR3 sequence reads: CSVELQAGGPQHF. The CDR3, as DNA: TGCAGCGTTGAATTGCAGGCCGGGGGGCCCCAGCATTTT.

The chain has TRBV5-1 and TRBJ1-1; TRBD1 is a possible D gene (6 bases). Trimming cost V 5 bases and J 3 bases, with 11 bases left between them. The CDR3 has 13 amino acids. Per germline, CDR1 SGHRS and CDR2 YFSETQ. Here the CDR3 reads CASRVRGDTEAFF. In nucleotides, the CDR3 is TGCGCCAGCAGAGTCAGGGGAGACACTGAAGCTTTCTTT.

The genes are TRBV14 and TRBJ2-7, with 8 bases aligning to TRBD1. V lost 4 bases to trimming and J lost 8 bases; unmatched junction nucleotides: 16. Germline V gives CDR1 SGHDN, CDR2 FVKESK. This CDR3 comprises 16 residues. CDR3 region: CASSLLRGRRHPKQYF. CDR3 coding DNA: TGTGCCAGCAGCCTCCTCAGGGGGCGCCGCCATCCGAAGCAGTACTTC.

CDR3 coding DNA: TGTGCCATCGGAGGACCAGATACGCAGTATTTT. Protein sequence: CAIGGPDTQYF. The chain links TRBV10-3 to TRBJ2-3; D might be TRBD2 (5 bases). Germline values: CDR1 ENHRY, CDR2 SYGVKD. The CDR3 consists of 11 residues. Trimming removed 8 bases at V and 4 bases at J, with 7 bases between.

This clone was seen ten or more times. The chain's CDR3 is CASRRLQGTYNSPLHF. The DNA for the CDR3 is TGTGCCAGCAGGCGATTGCAGGGAACCTATAATTCACCCCTCCACTTT. The V gene is TRBV28, the J gene TRBJ1-6; the D gene is possibly TRBD1 (5 bases). In germline, CDR1 is MDHEN, CDR2 SYDVKM. The CDR3 sequence is 16 residues long. The ends were cut back, 6 bases at V and 2 bases at J, with 14 bases in the middle.

This chain connects TRBV28 to TRBJ1-5; TRBD1 aligns across 7 bases. Trimming at V came to 5 bases and at J to 3 bases, leaving 7 bases not matched to a gene. The CDR3 is 15 amino acids. Per germline, CDR1 MDHEN and CDR2 SYDVKM. As DNA, the CDR3 is TGTGCCAGCAGTAAGGGGGACAGATACAATCAGCCCCAGCATTTT. It yields the protein CASSKGDRYNQPQHF.

This clone has only one observation. The chain employs TRBV5-1 and TRBJ2-3; 9 bases map to TRBD2. Per the germline V gene, CDR1 is SGHRS and CDR2 is YFSETQ. This CDR3 region has 17 residues. Trimming removed 0 bases from V and 3 bases from J; junction bases left unmatched: 8. CDR3 loop: CASSLGVAGGPTDTQYF. For the CDR3, the DNA is TGCGCCAGCAGCTTGGGCGTCGCGGGAGGGCCGACAGATACGCAGTATTTT.

The chain employs TRBV19 and TRBJ2-1, with TRBD2 matching over 12 bases. After removal of 3 bases from V and 0 bases from J, the junction contained 9 bases not matched to a gene. The CDR3 runs 19 residues. Germline CDR1 LNHDA, CDR2 SQIVND (reference sequence). The CDR3 here is CASSIRGLAGGSSYNEQFF. The CDR3 DNA reads TGTGCCAGTAGTATTCGTGGGCTAGCGGGAGGGAGCTCCTACAATGAGCAGTTCTTC.

The gene calls are TRBV7-8 and TRBJ2-7; 8 bases align to TRBD1. The length of the CDR3 is 15 residues. With V trimmed by 5 bases and J by 3 bases, 9 bases remained unmatched. The V gene's germline CDR1 is SGHVS and CDR2 FQNEAQ. CDR3 DNA sequence: TGTGCCAGCAGCCGATTCCGGGACAGGAGCTACGAGCAGTACTTC. This codes for CASSRFRDRSYEQYF.

This chain connects TRBV10-3 to TRBJ2-7; 7 bases are shared with TRBD1. Losses at the gene ends were 6 bases for V and 4 bases for J; bases not matched to a gene: 6. The germline V gene encodes CDR1 ENHRY and CDR2 SYGVKD. The CDR3 consists of 13 residues. CDR3 in DNA: TGTGCCATCAGAGGGGGCGCCGCGTACGAGCAGTACTTC. As protein: CAIRGGAAYEQYF.

J is TRBJ2-7 and V is TRBV5-6, with D perhaps TRBD2 (6 bases). The CDR3 extends over 15 amino acids. The ends were cut back, 6 bases at V and 4 bases at J, with 20 bases in the middle. The germline V gene encodes CDR1 SGHDT and CDR2 YYEEEE. CDR3 nucleotides: TGTGCCAGCACCTTCGGGAGCGGATCCTTTTACGAGCAGTACTTC. This encodes CASTFGSGSFYEQYF.